This TCR beta chain was obtained from a study of Tregs in tolerant kidney transplant recipients. With regard to this clone: Its antigen is unidentified. At the DNA level, this CDR3 is encoded by other sequences in the same sample as well.

Regarding the study as a whole: This study did not directly address biological reproducibility. Changing PCR primers prevented nucleotide comparison between some patients' samples. In tolerant patients, donor-specific Tregs outgrew total Tregs, suggesting antigen-driven expansion.

Sequencing used immunoSEQ multiplex PCR; TCRdb keeps in-frame clones, though not all of them. The table includes roughly 64,000 clones, 70% to 90% detected once. Recipients received nonmyeloablative bone marrow transplants from related graft donors, with transient mixed chimerism. This receptor was identified in a human patient who received a combined kidney and bone marrow transplant. Certain T cells may be donor cells from the graft. The sample consisted of CD4+ T cells from blood (PBMCs), taken 6 months after the transplant.

CDR3 in amino acids: CASSLGPLQGPGELFF. For the CDR3, the DNA is TGTGCCAGCAGCTTGGGTCCTCTACAGGGTCCCGGGGAGCTGTTTTTT. This rearrangement joins TRBV5-6 to TRBJ2-2, with D perhaps matching TRBD1 (6 bases). Deletions cut 0 bases from V and 6 bases from J, with 15 bases between. CDR1 SGHDT and CDR2 YYEEEE come from the germline V gene. This CDR3 region has 16 residues.